The rows below give T cell receptor beta chains drawn from one sample of a study of patients and donors after allogeneic stem cell transplantation. TCRdb independently ran MiXCR on the RT-PCR reads; one entry per CDR3 protein. The table lists 900,000 to 1,000,000 distinct CDR3 sequences, 18% of them singletons. Sequencing was done on a sample of blood, either unsorted or a sorted T cell fraction (not recorded which). The receptors here all came from a human donor who was either an allogeneic HSCT recipient or a stem cell or donor lymphocyte infusion donor (not recorded which). It is not recorded whose cells these are; they may come from a transplant donor. Both conserved end residues are part of each CDR3. A D gene is named only where the DNA matches it firmly. Size values are once, few and many counts, or a class for expanded clones, and some rows have none.

15	-	TRBV12-3/TRBV12-4	-	TRBJ2-1	CASSPGGGTWDEQFF	TGTGCCAGCAGTCCCGGAGGGGGGACCTGGGATGAGCAGTTCTTC
15	-	TRBV6-1	-	TRBJ1-5	CASSRDRRGDQPQHF	TGTGCCAGCAGTAGGGACCGACGGGGGGATCAGCCCCAGCATTTT
16	-	TRBV4-3	many	TRBJ2-1	CASSQEGLGSYNEQFF	TGCGCCAGCAGCCAAGAGGGCTTGGGCTCCTACAATGAGCAGTTCTTC
14	TRBD1	TRBV9	-	TRBJ2-2	CASSASQGTGELFF	TGTGCCAGCAGCGCTTCACAGGGGACGGGGGAGCTGTTTTTT
16	TRBD1	TRBV24-1	-	TRBJ1-2	CATSEPDRGSSYGYTF	TGTGCCACCAGTGAACCCGACAGGGGGTCCAGCTATGGCTACACCTTC
15	-	TRBV3-1	-	TRBJ2-5	CASSQDPERVETQYF	TGTGCCAGCAGCCAAGACCCCGAGCGGGTTGAGACCCAGTACTTC
13	-	TRBV4-3	many	TRBJ1-4	CASSPDIGWNPFF	TGCGCCAGCAGCCCGGACATCGGATGGAATCCGTTTTTT
12	-	TRBV29-1	-	TRBJ1-2	CSVGNGIYGYTF	TGCAGCGTTGGTAACGGGATCTATGGCTACACCTTC
16	-	TRBV5-4	few	TRBJ2-3	CASRTSGPTRTDTQYF	TGTGCCAGCAGAACCTCCGGGCCGACTCGCACAGATACGCAGTATTTT
9	-	TRBV6-1	few	TRBJ2-1	CASNLGAFF	TGTGCCAGCAACCTGGGAGCGTTCTTC
15	-	TRBV2	few	TRBJ1-5	CASSIRRDPNQPQHF	TGTGCCAGCAGCATTCGCCGGGACCCTAATCAGCCCCAGCATTTT
14	-	TRBV30	-	TRBJ2-3	CAWSVSGGVGVQYF	TGTGCCTGGAGTGTCAGTGGCGGGGTCGGGGTGCAGTATTTT